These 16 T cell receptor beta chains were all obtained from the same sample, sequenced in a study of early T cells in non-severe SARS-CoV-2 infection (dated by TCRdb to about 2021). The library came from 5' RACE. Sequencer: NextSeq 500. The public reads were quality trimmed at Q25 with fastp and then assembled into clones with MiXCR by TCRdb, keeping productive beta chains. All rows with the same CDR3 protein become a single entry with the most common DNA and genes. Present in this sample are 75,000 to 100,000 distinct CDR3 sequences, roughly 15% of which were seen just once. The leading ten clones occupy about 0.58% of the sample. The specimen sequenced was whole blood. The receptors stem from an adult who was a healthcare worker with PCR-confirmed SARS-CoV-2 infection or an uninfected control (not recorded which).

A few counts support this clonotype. CDR3 DNA: TGTGCCAGCAGAACCAGCGGGACGTTCTATGGCTACACCTTC. It specifies CASRTSGTFYGYTF. This chain links TRBV2 with TRBJ1-2, with a weak D call TRBD1 (5 bases). The CDR3 loop spans 14 amino acids. The germline gives CDR1 SNHLY, CDR2 FYNNEI. Trimming cost V 6 bases and J 4 bases, with 15 bases left between them.

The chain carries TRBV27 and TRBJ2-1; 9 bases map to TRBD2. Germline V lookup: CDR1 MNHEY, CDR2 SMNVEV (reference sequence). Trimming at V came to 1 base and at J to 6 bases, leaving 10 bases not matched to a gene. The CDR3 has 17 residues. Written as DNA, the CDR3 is TGTGCCAGCAGTTTATTAACGGAGCGGGGGGCAGGCAATGAGCAGTTCTTC. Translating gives CASSLLTERGAGNEQFF.

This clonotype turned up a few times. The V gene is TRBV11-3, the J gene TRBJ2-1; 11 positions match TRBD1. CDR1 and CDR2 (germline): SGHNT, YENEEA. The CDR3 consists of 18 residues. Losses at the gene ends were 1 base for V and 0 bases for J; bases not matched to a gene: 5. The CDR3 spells CASSLGTGGSSSYNEQFF. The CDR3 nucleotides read TGTGCCAGCAGCTTAGGGACAGGGGGCTCAAGCTCCTACAATGAGCAGTTCTTC.

The CDR3 loop reads CASRGQQETQYF. The CDR3 DNA reads as TGTGCCAGCAGGGGACAGCAAGAGACCCAGTACTTC. The rearrangement uses TRBV2 and TRBJ2-5, with 7 bases lining up with TRBD1. Germline V lookup: CDR1 SNHLY, CDR2 FYNNEI. Trimming at V came to 6 bases and at J to 2 bases, leaving 0 bases not matched to a gene. The CDR3 runs to 12 residues.

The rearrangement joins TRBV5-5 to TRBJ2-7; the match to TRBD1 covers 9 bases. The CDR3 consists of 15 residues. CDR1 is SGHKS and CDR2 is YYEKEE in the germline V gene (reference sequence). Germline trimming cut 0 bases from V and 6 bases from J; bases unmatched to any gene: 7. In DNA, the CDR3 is TGTGCCAGCAGCTTGGACCCATACAGGGGGCGCGAGCAGTACGTC. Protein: CASSLDPYRGREQYV.

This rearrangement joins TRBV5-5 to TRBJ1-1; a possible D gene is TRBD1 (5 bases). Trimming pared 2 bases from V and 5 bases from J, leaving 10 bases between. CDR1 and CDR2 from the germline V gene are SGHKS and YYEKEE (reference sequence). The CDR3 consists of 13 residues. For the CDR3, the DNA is TGTGCCAGCAGCTTCGGGGGAGAAACTGAAGCTTTCTTT. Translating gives CASSFGGETEAFF.

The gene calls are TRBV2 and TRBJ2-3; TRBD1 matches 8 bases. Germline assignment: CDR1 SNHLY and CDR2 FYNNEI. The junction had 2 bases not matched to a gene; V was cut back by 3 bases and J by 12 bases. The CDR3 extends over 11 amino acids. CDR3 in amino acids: CASSEDRAQYF. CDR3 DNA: TGTGCCAGCAGTGAGGACAGGGCACAGTATTTT.

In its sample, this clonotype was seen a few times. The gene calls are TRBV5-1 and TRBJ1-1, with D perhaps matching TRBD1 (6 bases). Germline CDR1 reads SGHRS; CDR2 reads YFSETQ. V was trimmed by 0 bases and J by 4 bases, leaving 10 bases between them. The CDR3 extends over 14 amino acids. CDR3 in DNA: TGCGCCAGCAGCTTGGCTGGGGGCGTCACTGAAGCTTTCTTT. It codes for CASSLAGGVTEAFF.

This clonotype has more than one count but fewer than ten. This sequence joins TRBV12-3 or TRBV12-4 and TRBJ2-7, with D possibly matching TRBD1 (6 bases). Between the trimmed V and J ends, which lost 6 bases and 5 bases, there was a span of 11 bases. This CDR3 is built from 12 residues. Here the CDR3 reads CASSYRVHEQYV. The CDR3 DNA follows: TGTGCCAGCAGCTACAGGGTACACGAGCAGTACGTC.

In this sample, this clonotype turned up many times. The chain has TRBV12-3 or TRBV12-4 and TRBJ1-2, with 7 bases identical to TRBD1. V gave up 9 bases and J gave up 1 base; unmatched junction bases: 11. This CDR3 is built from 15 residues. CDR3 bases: TGTGCCAGTCAGTTAGGGGGCCAGTTTAACTATGGCTACACCTTC. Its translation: CASQLGGQFNYGYTF.

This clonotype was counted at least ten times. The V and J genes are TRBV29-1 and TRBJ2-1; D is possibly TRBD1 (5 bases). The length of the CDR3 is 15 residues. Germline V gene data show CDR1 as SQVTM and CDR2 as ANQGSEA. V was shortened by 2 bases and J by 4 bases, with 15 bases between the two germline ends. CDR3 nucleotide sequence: TGCAGCGTTGAATTGTGGCCAGGGTTATACAATGAGCAGTTCTTC. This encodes CSVELWPGLYNEQFF.

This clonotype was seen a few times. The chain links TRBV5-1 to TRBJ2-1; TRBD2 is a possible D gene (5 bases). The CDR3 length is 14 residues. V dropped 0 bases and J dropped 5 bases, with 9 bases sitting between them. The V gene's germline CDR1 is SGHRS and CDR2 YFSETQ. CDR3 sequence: CASSLVTTDNEQFF. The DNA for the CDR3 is TGCGCCAGCAGCTTGGTGACTACGGACAATGAGCAGTTCTTC.

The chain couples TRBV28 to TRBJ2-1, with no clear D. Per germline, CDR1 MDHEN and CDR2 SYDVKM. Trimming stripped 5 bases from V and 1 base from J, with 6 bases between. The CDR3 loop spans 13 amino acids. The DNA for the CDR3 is TGTGCCAGCAGTCCCCAATCCTACAATGAGCAGTTCTTC. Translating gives CASSPQSYNEQFF.

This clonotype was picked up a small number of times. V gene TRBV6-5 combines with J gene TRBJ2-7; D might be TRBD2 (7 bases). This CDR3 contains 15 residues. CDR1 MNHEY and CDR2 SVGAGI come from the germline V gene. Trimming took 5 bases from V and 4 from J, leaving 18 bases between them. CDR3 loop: CASSPLPGGTYEQYV. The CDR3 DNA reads TGTGCCAGCAGTCCCCTGCCGGGGGGCACTTACGAGCAGTACGTC.

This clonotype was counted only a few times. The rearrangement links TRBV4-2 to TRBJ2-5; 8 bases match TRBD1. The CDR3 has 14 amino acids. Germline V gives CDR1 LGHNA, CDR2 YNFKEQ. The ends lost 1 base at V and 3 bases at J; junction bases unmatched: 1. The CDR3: CASSQGQGKETQYF. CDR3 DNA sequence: TGTGCCAGCAGCCAAGGACAGGGGAAAGAGACCCAGTACTTC.

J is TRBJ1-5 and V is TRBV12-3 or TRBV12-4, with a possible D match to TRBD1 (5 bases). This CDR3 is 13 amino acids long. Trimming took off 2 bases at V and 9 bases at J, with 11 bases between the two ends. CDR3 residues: CASSLFGASPQHF. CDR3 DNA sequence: TGTGCCAGCAGTTTATTTGGGGCATCGCCCCAGCATTTT.